The clone carrying this T cell receptor beta chain was counted only a few times. Antigen specificity is unknown. A much bigger clone sits one base away, suggesting this may be a read error. This sample stems from a study of blood T cells in healthy people across ages. V shed 9 bases, J shed 7 bases, and the junction held 6 bases outside the gene matches. This CDR3 region has 13 residues. The V gene's germline CDR1 is ENHRY and CDR2 SYGVKD. The study recruited healthy Caucasian donors from Russia who were aged about 6 to 90. There were at least 6 micrograms of total RNA extracted from every sample. Study-wide results and limits: Roughly linearly, TCR beta diversity per million T cells fell as age increased.

It was with a sample-barcoded 5' primer and a J-beta primer mix that a second PCR of roughly 7 to 11 cycles was run. A template-switch adaptor that had 12 random nucleotides put a tag on each cDNA molecule. TCRdb reprocessed the 5' RACE reads via MiXCR and lists one record per CDR3 protein. This table holds around 800,000 distinct CDR3 sequences, approximately 48% found once. J is TRBJ2-7 and V is TRBV10-3; 13 bases line up with TRBD2. The sequenced material came from blood. The sequence derives from a man between 60 and 70 years old in good health. For the CDR3, the DNA is TGTGCCATTGGACTAGCGGGGGCGAATGAGCAGTACTTC. Its translation: CAIGLAGANEQYF.